A selection of T cell receptor beta chains follows, all from one sample in a study of T-cell reconstitution after alpha-beta-depleted transplantation in children. One entry per CDR3 protein results from TCRdb running MiXCR on the PCR reads. The sample has 90,000 to 130,000 distinct CDR3 sequences; approximately 10% are singletons. The source material was PBMCs from the stem cell graft donor, sampled from the stem cell graft. The source of these receptors is a human donor who donated a stem cell graft to a child with acute lymphoblastic leukemia. The CDR3 runs from the conserved cysteine through the conserved F or W. D genes are given only for firm matches. Some rows have no size entry. The others give once, few or many, or a class for an expanded clone.

D: NA
V: TRBV5-1
size: many
J: TRBJ2-3
CDR3: CASSSRETDTQYF
DNA: TGCGCCAGCAGCTCTAGGGAAACAGATACGCAGTATTTT

D: NA
V: TRBV27
size: many
J: TRBJ2-1
CDR3: CASSLGGANNEQFF
DNA: TGTGCCAGCAGTTTAGGAGGGGCCAACAATGAGCAGTTCTTC

D: TRBD2
V: TRBV20-1
size: many
J: TRBJ2-3
CDR3: CSARAPGGTSTDTQYF
DNA: TGCAGTGCTAGAGCCCCGGGGGGAACTAGCACAGATACGCAGTATTTT

D: TRBD1
V: TRBV25-1
size: many
J: TRBJ1-2
CDR3: CASSRGPGYTF
DNA: TGTGCCAGCAGCAGGGGGCCTGGCTACACCTTC

D: NA
V: TRBV28
size: many
J: TRBJ2-3
CDR3: CASLSGRTDTQYF
DNA: TGTGCCAGCTTAAGCGGGCGCACAGATACGCAGTATTTT

D: NA
V: TRBV4-3
size: many
J: TRBJ2-1
CDR3: CASSPAGNEQFF
DNA: TGCGCCAGCAGCCCCGCGGGGAATGAGCAGTTCTTC

D: NA
V: TRBV29-1
size: many
J: TRBJ2-7
CDR3: CSVGSRTYEQYF
DNA: TGCAGCGTGGGCTCGCGGACCTACGAGCAGTACTTC

D: TRBD1
V: TRBV7-2
size: many
J: TRBJ2-7
CDR3: CASSFDRGAAEQYF
DNA: TGTGCCAGCAGCTTCGACAGGGGGGCGGCGGAGCAGTACTTC

D: NA
V: TRBV2
size: many
J: TRBJ1-5
CDR3: CGLGGLGQPQHF
DNA: TGTGGACTGGGGGGTCTGGGGCAGCCCCAGCATTTT

D: NA
V: TRBV28
size: many
J: TRBJ2-2
CDR3: CASFPRASGELFF
DNA: TGTGCCAGCTTCCCCAGGGCTAGCGGGGAGCTGTTTTTT

D: NA
V: TRBV5-6
size: many
J: TRBJ2-1
CDR3: CASSSTAGVAYNEQFF
DNA: TGTGCCAGCAGCTCAACGGCAGGGGTGGCCTACAATGAGCAGTTCTTC

D: NA
V: TRBV20-1
size: many
J: TRBJ2-5
CDR3: CSALLATQETQYF
DNA: TGCAGTGCCCTGTTGGCGACGCAAGAGACCCAGTACTTC

D: NA
V: TRBV5-6
size: many
J: TRBJ2-1
CDR3: CASKDFRSGEQFF
DNA: TGTGCCAGCAAGGACTTCAGGAGCGGTGAGCAGTTCTTC

D: TRBD1
V: TRBV7-2
size: many
J: TRBJ1-2
CDR3: CASSFTSSDRGVIYGYTF
DNA: TGTGCCAGCAGCTTCACGTCCTCGGACAGGGGTGTTATCTATGGCTACACCTTC

D: TRBD2
V: TRBV7-8
size: many
J: TRBJ2-3
CDR3: CASSPSGGRTDTQYF
DNA: TGTGCCAGCAGCCCTAGCGGGGGTAGAACAGATACGCAGTATTTT

D: NA
V: TRBV19
size: NA
J: TRBJ2-1
CDR3: CASSISGYNEQFF
DNA: TGTGCCAGTAGTATCTCTGGCTACAATGAGCAGTTCTTC

D: TRBD1
V: TRBV29-1
size: many
J: TRBJ2-1
CDR3: CSVGGGQKFYNEQFF
DNA: TGCAGCGTTGGAGGGGGACAGAAATTTTACAATGAGCAGTTCTTC

D: NA
V: TRBV10-3
size: many
J: TRBJ2-3
CDR3: CAISPGKRPSTDTQYF
DNA: TGTGCCATCAGCCCCGGAAAGCGCCCGAGCACAGATACGCAGTATTTT

D: NA
V: TRBV18
size: many
J: TRBJ2-4
CDR3: CASSPSEGVAKNIQYF
DNA: TGTGCCAGCTCACCATCGGAGGGAGTAGCCAAAAACATTCAGTACTTC

D: NA
V: TRBV20-1
size: many
J: TRBJ2-7
CDR3: CSARDLGRSSYEQYF
DNA: TGCAGTGCTAGAGATCTGGGCCGAAGCTCCTACGAGCAGTACTTC

D: TRBD1
V: TRBV10-2
size: NA
J: TRBJ1-5
CDR3: CASRTGSGFEQPQHF
DNA: TGCGCCAGCAGGACAGGGTCCGGATTTGAGCAGCCCCAGCATTTT

D: NA
V: TRBV10-3
size: many
J: TRBJ1-5
CDR3: CAISDRERGNQPQHF
DNA: TGTGCCATCAGTGATCGGGAACGAGGCAATCAGCCCCAGCATTTT

D: TRBD1
V: TRBV6-2/TRBV6-3
size: few
J: TRBJ2-7
CDR3: CASKEGAINYEQYF
DNA: TGTGCCAGCAAAGAGGGGGCAATAAACTACGAGCAGTACTTC

D: TRBD1
V: TRBV4-3
size: NA
J: TRBJ1-4
CDR3: CASSQDGGTVNEKLFF
DNA: TGCGCCAGCAGCCAAGATGGCGGGACAGTCAATGAAAAACTGTTTTTT

D: NA
V: TRBV4-3
size: many
J: TRBJ1-2
CDR3: CASSQDRGGFNYGYTF
DNA: TGCGCCAGCAGCCAAGATAGGGGCGGTTTTAACTATGGCTACACCTTC

D: NA
V: TRBV5-5
size: NA
J: TRBJ2-3
CDR3: CASSLVYGSSTDTQYF
DNA: TGTGCCAGCAGCTTGGTTTACGGGTCTAGCACAGATACGCAGTATTTT

D: NA
V: TRBV7-2
size: NA
J: TRBJ1-2
CDR3: CASSTIQGYRYTF
DNA: TGTGCCAGCAGCACTATACAGGGATATCGCTACACCTTC

D: NA
V: TRBV7-9
size: NA
J: TRBJ2-3
CDR3: CASNTLQDTQYF
DNA: TGTGCCAGCAATACGCTACAAGATACGCAGTATTTT

D: NA
V: TRBV5-1
size: many
J: TRBJ2-7
CDR3: CASQASAGTLGSEQYF
DNA: TGCGCCAGCCAGGCATCCGCCGGGACGTTAGGATCCGAGCAGTACTTC

D: NA
V: TRBV4-3
size: many
J: TRBJ1-4
CDR3: CASSQDLGIGNEKLFF
DNA: TGCGCCAGCAGCCAAGATCTAGGGATCGGGAATGAAAAACTGTTTTTT

D: TRBD2
V: TRBV7-2
size: NA
J: TRBJ2-7
CDR3: CASSPGGAGVDEQYF
DNA: TGTGCCAGCAGCCCCGGGGGAGCGGGGGTGGACGAGCAGTACTTC

D: TRBD2
V: TRBV10-3
size: many
J: TRBJ2-3
CDR3: CAISERGPGTSGTDTQYF
DNA: TGTGCCATCAGTGAGAGGGGGCCCGGGACTAGCGGCACAGATACGCAGTATTTT

D: NA
V: TRBV5-1
size: many
J: TRBJ1-3
CDR3: CASSLGTATFSGNTIYF
DNA: TGCGCCAGCAGCTTGGGGACAGCAACCTTCTCTGGAAACACCATATATTTT

D: TRBD2
V: TRBV20-1
size: many
J: TRBJ2-3
CDR3: CSAHGTSGMTDTQYF
DNA: TGCAGTGCTCACGGGACTAGCGGGATGACAGATACGCAGTATTTT

D: NA
V: TRBV6-5
size: many
J: TRBJ2-1
CDR3: CASSWGRPYNEQFF
DNA: TGTGCCAGCAGCTGGGGGCGCCCCTACAATGAGCAGTTCTTC

D: NA
V: TRBV12-3/TRBV12-4
size: few
J: TRBJ2-3
CDR3: CASSPQNQGTDTQYF
DNA: TGTGCCAGCAGTCCCCAGAATCAGGGCACAGATACGCAGTATTTT

D: NA
V: TRBV19
size: many
J: TRBJ1-1
CDR3: CASSIVTGMNTEAFF
DNA: TGTGCCAGTAGTATAGTAACTGGAATGAACACTGAAGCTTTCTTT

D: TRBD1
V: TRBV7-3
size: many
J: TRBJ1-1
CDR3: CASSIYSGQVPTEAFF
DNA: TGTGCCAGCAGCATATATTCTGGACAGGTCCCCACTGAAGCTTTCTTT

D: NA
V: TRBV18
size: many
J: TRBJ1-1
CDR3: CASSPPGKPNTEAFF
DNA: TGTGCCAGCTCACCACCAGGGAAACCGAACACTGAAGCTTTCTTT

D: NA
V: TRBV5-1
size: many
J: TRBJ2-5
CDR3: CASSQQRPQETQYF
DNA: TGCGCCAGCAGCCAACAGCGACCCCAAGAGACCCAGTACTTC

D: TRBD2
V: TRBV6-1
size: many
J: TRBJ2-4
CDR3: CASSERLAGLAKNIQYF
DNA: TGTGCCAGCAGTGAACGACTAGCGGGATTAGCCAAAAACATTCAGTACTTC

D: TRBD1
V: TRBV29-1
size: many
J: TRBJ2-7
CDR3: CSVAHGQGPYEQYF
DNA: TGCAGCGTCGCCCACGGACAGGGACCCTACGAGCAGTACTTC

D: TRBD1
V: TRBV18
size: many
J: TRBJ2-5
CDR3: CASSPSSVGGAETQYF
DNA: TGTGCCAGCTCACCAAGCTCGGTAGGGGGCGCGGAGACCCAGTACTTC

D: NA
V: TRBV5-1
size: many
J: TRBJ2-3
CDR3: CASSLVGDPTDTQYF
DNA: TGCGCCAGCAGCTTGGTAGGGGACCCCACAGATACGCAGTATTTT

D: TRBD2
V: TRBV27
size: many
J: TRBJ2-7
CDR3: CASSLLAGGPCINEQYF
DNA: TGTGCCAGCAGTTTACTAGCGGGAGGTCCGTGTATCAACGAGCAGTACTTC

D: NA
V: TRBV5-1
size: many
J: TRBJ2-3
CDR3: CASSLNPPTDTQYF
DNA: TGCGCCAGCAGCTTGAATCCCCCCACAGATACGCAGTATTTT

D: TRBD1
V: TRBV12-3/TRBV12-4
size: many
J: TRBJ1-4
CDR3: CASRFSHDRVGEKLFF
DNA: TGTGCCAGCAGATTCTCCCACGACAGGGTTGGTGAAAAACTGTTTTTT

D: TRBD2
V: TRBV3-1
size: few
J: TRBJ2-7
CDR3: CASCPKGLAGGPPYEQYF
DNA: TGTGCCAGCTGCCCGAAGGGACTAGCGGGAGGGCCCCCCTACGAGCAGTACTTC

D: NA
V: TRBV5-1
size: many
J: TRBJ1-6
CDR3: CASSLYNSPLHF
DNA: TGCGCCAGCAGCTTGTATAATTCACCCCTCCACTTT

D: NA
V: TRBV29-1
size: many
J: TRBJ2-7
CDR3: CSVVGGLTYEQYF
DNA: TGCAGCGTTGTAGGGGGTCTTACCTACGAGCAGTACTTC

D: NA
V: TRBV28
size: many
J: TRBJ2-7
CDR3: CASSWGGGRPYEQYF
DNA: TGTGCCAGCAGTTGGGGTGGGGGCCGGCCCTACGAGCAGTACTTC

D: NA
V: TRBV3-1
size: many
J: TRBJ2-7
CDR3: CASSQVTYEQYF
DNA: TGTGCCAGCAGCCAAGTCACATACGAGCAGTACTTC

D: TRBD1
V: TRBV2
size: many
J: TRBJ1-2
CDR3: CASSVGGQFYGYTF
DNA: TGTGCCAGCAGTGTGGGGGGACAGTTTTATGGCTACACCTTC

D: TRBD2
V: TRBV20-1
size: NA
J: TRBJ2-1
CDR3: CSARDLGRIAGGNEQFF
DNA: TGCAGTGCTAGAGATCTTGGGAGAATAGCGGGAGGGAATGAGCAGTTCTTC

D: NA
V: TRBV12-3/TRBV12-4
size: many
J: TRBJ2-7
CDR3: CASSNRDTYEQYF
DNA: TGTGCCAGCAGTAACCGGGACACCTACGAGCAGTACTTC